These T cell receptor beta chains were read from a single sample in a study of beta chain features in type 1 diabetes. The method was immunoSEQ multiplex PCR; TCRdb's version includes in-frame clones alone and lacks a portion of them. The sample holds fewer than 250,000 clones, over 9.5% seen once. Sequencing was carried out using naive CD4+ T cells from blood. Every receptor here comes from a woman under 30 in good health. The CDR3 runs from the conserved cysteine through the conserved F or W. D genes are given only for firm matches. Some rows have no size entry. The others give once, few or many, or a class for an expanded clone.

V gene,D gene,J gene,clone size,CDR3 DNA,CDR3 protein
TRBV5-6,TRBD1,TRBJ2-3,.,TGTGCCAGCAGCTTTGACAGGGCGACAGATACGCAGTATTTT,CASSFDRATDTQYF
TRBV19,.,TRBJ2-7,few,TGTGCCAGTAGTAGAGCGGGCTCCTACGAGCAGTACTTC,CASSRAGSYEQYF
TRBV5-1,.,TRBJ2-3,.,TGCGCCAGCAGCTTGCTCAGGGGTGATACGCAGTATTTT,CASSLLRGDTQYF
TRBV30,.,TRBJ1-5,.,TGTGCCTGGAGTGTGTCAGTATATAATCAGCCCCAGCATTTT,CAWSVSVYNQPQHF
TRBV15,.,TRBJ1-3,few,TGTGCCACCAGCAGAGAACCGCGGGGAAACACCATATATTTT,CATSREPRGNTIYF
TRBV19,.,TRBJ2-3,few,TGTGCCAGTAGCGAGGGCACAGATACGCAGTATTTT,CASSEGTDTQYF
TRBV18,TRBD1,TRBJ1-6,.,TGTGCCAGCTCACCGTTACAGGGGGCGAGTTTGGACAATTCACCCCTCCACTTT,CASSPLQGASLDNSPLHF
TRBV30,.,TRBJ1-6,.,TGTGCCTGGAGTGGTGGCCGTAATTCACCCCTCCACTTT,CAWSGGRNSPLHF
TRBV2,.,TRBJ2-1,few,TGTGCCAGCAGTGCCGGGATACAGCAGTTCTTC,CASSAGIQQFF
TRBV18,.,TRBJ1-5,.,TGTGCCAGCTCCCGAGGACAGACGAGCAATCAGCCCCAGCATTTT,CASSRGQTSNQPQHF
TRBV30,.,TRBJ1-5,few,TGTGCCTGGGGGAGGGGTTCTAGCAATCAGCCCCAGCATTTT,CAWGRGSSNQPQHF
TRBV5-1,.,TRBJ1-2,.,TGCGCCAGCAGCTTGGATACAGGCAATAACTATGGCTACACCTTC,CASSLDTGNNYGYTF
TRBV7-9,TRBD2,TRBJ2-7,many,TGTGCCAGCAGCTTCGGACTAGCTGGCAACGAGCAGTACTTC,CASSFGLAGNEQYF
TRBV2,TRBD2,TRBJ2-1,few,TGTGCCAGCTCTAGCGGGAGGAAGGTCGATGAGCAGTTCTTC,CASSSGRKVDEQFF
TRBV19,TRBD2,TRBJ2-7,few,TGTGCCAGCCGTAGCGGGAGGGCCGGGCACGAGCAGTACTTC,CASRSGRAGHEQYF
TRBV25-1,.,TRBJ1-1,few,TGTGCCAGCAGTGGCGGGCCTGAAGCTTTCTTT,CASSGGPEAFF
TRBV6-1,.,TRBJ2-3,.,TGTGCCAGCAGTGATCCCGGACGGGACTTCACAGATACGCAGTATTTT,CASSDPGRDFTDTQYF
TRBV5-6,.,TRBJ1-1,.,TGTGCCAGCAGCTTGGCGGGGTTCACTGAAGCTTTCTTT,CASSLAGFTEAFF
TRBV2,TRBD1,TRBJ1-2,.,TGTGCCAGCAGTGACTCTCAGGGGGCGAGTGGCTACACCTTC,CASSDSQGASGYTF
TRBV30,TRBD1,TRBJ2-7,.,TGTGCCTGGAGTGTCCCCCGGGACAGGGGGTACGAGCAGTACTTC,CAWSVPRDRGYEQYF
TRBV6-5,.,TRBJ1-2,.,TGTGCCAGCAGTTCCCCGGACTCTAACTATGGCTACACCTTC,CASSSPDSNYGYTF
TRBV5-1,.,TRBJ2-7,few,TGCGCCAGCAGCTCTGCCTACGAGCAGTACTTC,CASSSAYEQYF
TRBV19,.,TRBJ2-1,few,TGTGCCAGTAGTTTCGAAGCGGGCACCTACTCCTACAATGAGCAGTTCTTC,CASSFEAGTYSYNEQFF
TRBV27,.,TRBJ1-6,.,TGTGCCAGCAAGAGGGGGAGGGCGTATAATTCACCCCTCCACTTT,CASKRGRAYNSPLHF
TRBV10-2,TRBD1,TRBJ1-1,.,TGCGCCAGCAGTGAGTCGTTGGACAGGGTAGCTGAAGCTTTCTTT,CASSESLDRVAEAFF
TRBV5-6,TRBD1,TRBJ1-4,.,TGTGCCAGCAGCCCAGACAGGGGTGTTCGCGAAAAACTGTTTTTT,CASSPDRGVREKLFF
TRBV25-1,.,TRBJ2-1,.,TGTGCCAGCAACGGGGACTCCTACAATGAGCAGTTCTTC,CASNGDSYNEQFF
TRBV2,.,TRBJ1-2,.,TGTGCCAGCAGGCAACAGGGAAACAACTATGGCTACACCTTC,CASRQQGNNYGYTF
TRBV5-1,TRBD1,TRBJ1-5,.,TGCGCCAGCAGGCAAGGGACAGGGGCTCAGCCCCAGCATTTT,CASRQGTGAQPQHF
TRBV5-4,.,TRBJ2-3,.,TGTGCCAGCAGCTTGGGGACACTCACAGATACGCAGTATTTT,CASSLGTLTDTQYF
TRBV30,TRBD1,TRBJ1-3,.,TGTGCCTGGAGTGGGACAGGCTCTAGAAACACCATATATTTT,CAWSGTGSRNTIYF
TRBV6-1,.,TRBJ1-5,few,TGTGCCAGCAGTGATGAGTGGAATCAGCCCCAGCATTTT,CASSDEWNQPQHF
TRBV19,TRBD2,TRBJ2-1,once,TGTGCCAGTAGTATTGGTAGCGGGAGGCTCGATGAGCAGTTCTTC,CASSIGSGRLDEQFF
TRBV5-8,.,TRBJ1-3,.,TGTGCCAGCAGCCCCGACAGGATCTCTGGAAACACCATATATTTT,CASSPDRISGNTIYF
TRBV7-8,.,TRBJ1-1,few,TGTGCCAGCAGCTTAGAATACAGCACTGAAGCTTTCTTT,CASSLEYSTEAFF
TRBV30,.,TRBJ2-7,few,TGTGCCTGGACGGTCGGGGGCTACGAGCAGTACTTC,CAWTVGGYEQYF
TRBV6-5,.,TRBJ1-3,.,TGTGCCAGCAGCTGGGCAACTGGAAACACCATATATTTT,CASSWATGNTIYF
TRBV28,TRBD2,TRBJ2-7,.,TGTGCCAGCAGTTCCATAGGACTAGCGGGAGCTGGGGAGCAGTACTTC,CASSSIGLAGAGEQYF
TRBV5-1,TRBD1,TRBJ1-1,few,TGCGCCAGCAGTCGACAGGGGATGAACACTGAAGCTTTCTTT,CASSRQGMNTEAFF
TRBV30,TRBD2,TRBJ2-7,few,TGTGCCTGGAGATTACTAGCGCCAGGATCCGAGCAGTACTTC,CAWRLLAPGSEQYF
TRBV7-3,TRBD1,TRBJ2-1,.,TGTGCCAGCAGCCCCCGGACAGGGGGCAATGAGCAGTTCTTC,CASSPRTGGNEQFF
TRBV2,.,TRBJ1-3,.,TGTGCCAGCAGTGCAGGGTCCTCTGGAAACACCATATATTTT,CASSAGSSGNTIYF
TRBV15,.,TRBJ2-1,.,TGTGCCACCAGCAGCAGCTACAATGAGCAGTTCTTC,CATSSSYNEQFF
TRBV7-9,.,TRBJ2-2,few,TGTGCCAGCAGCTTATTACAGGGTGGCGGGGAGCTGTTTTTT,CASSLLQGGGELFF
TRBV30,.,TRBJ2-3,.,TGTGCCTGGAGTGTCAATCTCCGCGGAGATACGCAGTATTTT,CAWSVNLRGDTQYF
TRBV19,.,TRBJ2-2,few,TGTGCCAGTAGTATAGTTTCGCCGGGAACCGCGAACACCGGGGAGCTGTTTTTT,CASSIVSPGTANTGELFF
TRBV5-4,.,TRBJ1-1,few,TGTGCCAGCAGCTTCAATCTAGACTTATCTGAAGCTTTCTTT,CASSFNLDLSEAFF
TRBV27,TRBD1,TRBJ2-4,.,TGTGCCAGCAGTAGGTTTTCTTGGCCCCCCCGACAGGGAAAAAACATTCAGTACTTC,CASSRFSWPPRQGKNIQYF
TRBV5-1,TRBD2,TRBJ2-3,few,TGCGCCAGCAGCTTCCCTAGGACTAGCGGGGGGAGAGATACGCAGTATTTT,CASSFPRTSGGRDTQYF
TRBV5-4,TRBD2,TRBJ2-5,few,TGTGCCAGCAGCTTTAGCGGGGGGGGGAGAGAGACCCAGTACTTC,CASSFSGGGRETQYF
TRBV10-3,TRBD2,TRBJ2-7,.,TGTGCCATCAGTTCGGGAGGTAGCTCCTACGAGCAGTACTTC,CAISSGGSSYEQYF